The 9 T cell receptor beta chains in this list originate from one sample, sequenced in a study of cytomegalovirus exposure and HLA in healthy donors. Primers for the PCR totalled 60 Vbeta and 13 Jbeta. The data were produced by immunoSEQ multiplex PCR, yet TCRdb's version contains in-frame clones alone and is incomplete. Altogether 90,000 to 120,000 clones are present, around 60% being singletons, with the ten largest covering 3% to 4%. Material: PBMCs. Every receptor here comes from a man aged 25-45 years in good health and CMV-seropositive.

The V and J genes are TRBV7-6 and TRBJ2-3; D call uncertain. Trimming took off 5 bases at V and 6 bases at J, with 9 bases between the two ends. The CDR3 is 12 amino acids. CDR1 is SGHVS, CDR2 FNYEAQ, per germline. In DNA form, the CDR3 reads TGTGCCAGCAGCCCCAACACGGATACGCAGTATTTT. Protein: CASSPNTDTQYF.

This clone was seen a single time. This rearrangement joins TRBV19 to TRBJ2-7, with D perhaps matching TRBD2 (6 bases). This CDR3 region has 14 residues. V lost 10 bases and J lost 1, with 17 bases in between. Germline V CDR1 and CDR2: LNHDA, SQIVND (reference sequence). The CDR3 reads CATSEGGRSYEQYF. The DNA for the CDR3 is TGTGCCACTTCAGAGGGAGGTAGGTCCTACGAGCAGTACTTC. The complete variable domain, with remaining parts taken from reference TRBV19 and TRBJ2-7, reads DGGITQSPKYLFRKEGQNVTLSCEQNLNHDAMYWYRQDPGQGLRLIYYSQIVNDFQKGDIAEGYSVSREKKESFPLTVTSAQKNPTAFYLCATSEGGRSYEQYFGPGTRLTVT.

This rearrangement joins TRBV7-2 to TRBJ1-2; the D is unclear. CDR3 length: 13 amino acids. Germline V gene data show CDR1 as SGHTA and CDR2 as FQGNSA. Trimming took 5 bases from V and 4 from J, leaving 11 bases between them. The CDR3: CASSQRDAYGYTF. DNA of the CDR3: TGTGCCAGCAGCCAACGGGATGCCTATGGCTACACCTTC. Together with reference TRBV7-2 and TRBJ1-2, the CDR3 gives the full variable domain: GAGVSQSPSNKVTEKGKDVELRCDPISGHTALYWYRQSLGQGLEFLIYFQGNSAPDKSGLPSDRFSAERTGGSVSTLTIQRTQQEDSAVYLCASSQRDAYGYTFGSGTRLTVV.

This clone came up a few times. The J gene is TRBJ2-3, the V gene TRBV19; TRBD2 matches 11 bases. The trim removed 6 bases at V and 8 bases at J, leaving 4 bases unmatched. CDR1 is LNHDA, CDR2 SQIVND, per germline (reference sequence). This CDR3 is 13 amino acids long. This CDR3 reads CASRTSGEATQYF. In DNA, the CDR3 is TGTGCCAGTAGGACTAGCGGGGAGGCTACGCAGTATTTT.

The chain is built from TRBV5-5 and TRBJ2-2, with 9 bases identical to TRBD2. CDR3 length: 16 residues. The germline gives CDR1 SGHKS, CDR2 YYEKEE (reference sequence). The V segment lost 4 bases and the J segment 1 base; nucleotides outside the gene matches: 5. CDR3 nucleotide sequence: TGTGCCAGCAGCCCCTGGACTAGCGAGAACACCGGGGAGCTGTTTTTT. Protein sequence: CASSPWTSENTGELFF.

The CDR3 DNA sequence: TGCGCCAGCAGCTTGGGCGGGTCGGGCTACGAGCAGTACTTC. Translating it yields CASSLGGSGYEQYF. The chain is built from TRBV5-1 and TRBJ2-7, with D possibly being TRBD2 (5 bases). This CDR3 is 14 amino acids long. The germline V and J ends were trimmed by 0 bases and 3 bases, with 10 bases remaining between them. CDR1 and CDR2 (germline): SGHRS, YFSETQ.

The rearrangement joins TRBV7-2 to TRBJ2-7, with D tentatively TRBD1 (5 bases). V gave up 8 bases and J gave up 2 bases, with 13 bases separating them. The CDR3 runs 13 residues. Germline assignment: CDR1 SGHTA and CDR2 FQGNSA. The CDR3 region has the DNA TGTGCCAGCCCCGAAGCAGGGACCTACGAGCAGTACTTC. It encodes CASPEAGTYEQYF.

With respect to this clone: The junction does not match germline at one end; this may be a read error. The chain uses TRBV14 and TRBJ2-5; D is unclear. The CDR3 has 15 amino acids. Germline assignment: CDR1 SGHDN and CDR2 FVKESK. The CDR3 loop reads CASTQFDRGQETQYF. CDR3 sequence (DNA): TGTGCCAGCACCCAATTCGACCGCGGCCAAGAGACCCAGTACTTC.

The gene calls are TRBV19 and TRBJ2-6; D uncertain. Germline V CDR1 and CDR2: LNHDA, SQIVND (reference sequence). V was cut by 8 bases and J by 0 bases, with 11 bases left in between. CDR3 length: 15 amino acids. CDR3 loop: CASGPFVSGANVLTF. The CDR3 coding sequence is TGTGCCAGTGGCCCCTTTGTCTCTGGGGCCAACGTCCTGACTTTC.